What follows is one T cell receptor beta chain and its context. Researchers sorted participants into cohorts using their self-reported clinical history. Two negative PCRs, clearance, or symptom resolution had been documented for recovered Cohort 3 donors. V was clipped by 2 bases and J by 8 bases; unmatched bases: 4. The length of the CDR3 is 13 residues. Germline CDR1 SGHKS, CDR2 YYEKEE (reference sequence). Profiling relied on immunoSEQ multiplex PCR, and the TCRdb table lists in-frame clones only, not all of them. The sample yields approximately 450,000 clones, approximately 92% seen once. The data belong to a study of blood T cell repertoires in COVID-19.

This clonotype was sampled from a man aged 30-40 years who had recovered from COVID-19. The chain carries TRBV5-5 and TRBJ1-2; TRBD1 agrees at 9 bases. Material for sequencing was PBMCs or T cells enriched from blood (not recorded which). This CDR3 is CASSFTGGRGYTF. CDR3 nucleotides: TGTGCCAGCAGCTTTACAGGGGGCCGAGGCTACACCTTC.